The 20 T cell receptor beta chains listed next were all sequenced from one sample in a study of blood T cell repertoires in COVID-19. TCRdb's copy holds only in-frame clones and misses some; the assay was immunoSEQ multiplex PCR. The sample holds some 460,000 clones, approximately 90% seen once. Sequencing was performed on peripheral blood. Every receptor here comes from a woman in her twenties or thirties with acute or convalescent COVID-19.

The chain has TRBV5-1 and TRBJ2-5, with 8 bases matching TRBD2. The junction had 3 bases not matched to a gene; V was cut back by 4 bases and J by 1 base. In germline, CDR1 is SGHRS, CDR2 YFSETQ. The CDR3 totals 14 residues. CDR3 coding DNA: TGCGCCAGCAGCGAGAGCGGGGGCCAAGAGACCCAGTACTTC. Its translation: CASSESGGQETQYF.

The table lists this clone with a few counts. The V call is TRBV5-1, the J call TRBJ2-7; 7 bases fit TRBD1. V was clipped by 0 bases and J by 5 bases; unmatched bases: 11. From germline, CDR1 is SGHRS and CDR2 YFSETQ. The CDR3 is made up of 16 amino acids. For the CDR3, the DNA is TGCGCCAGCAGCTTGGTTGTAGGGGGCCCAGAAAACGAGCAGTACTTC. Amino acids: CASSLVVGGPENEQYF. Full variable domain (outside the CDR3, taken from reference TRBV5-1 and TRBJ2-7): KAGVTQTPRYLIKTRGQQVTLSCSPISGHRSVSWYQQTPGQGLQFLFEYFSETQRNKGNFPGRFSGRQFSNSRSEMNVSTLELGDSALYLCASSLVVGGPENEQYFGPGTRLTVT.

The CDR3 nucleotides read TGTGCCAGCAGCTTGCGTAGCGGGGGGAGCACAGATACGCAGTATTTT. This gives the protein CASSLRSGGSTDTQYF. V is TRBV5-4 and J is TRBJ2-3, with 10 bases matching TRBD2. CDR1 and CDR2 from the germline V gene are SGHNT and YYREEE (reference sequence). The CDR3 runs to 16 residues. Trimming at V came to 1 base and at J to 0 bases, leaving 2 bases not matched to a gene.

This clone has a handful of counts. This rearrangement joins TRBV6-5 to TRBJ1-5; TRBD1 matches at 7 bases. The V gene's germline CDR1 is MNHEY and CDR2 SVGAGI. There are 15 residues in the CDR3. V was pared by 5 bases and J by 0 bases, with 4 bases of the junction left unmatched. CDR3 loop: CASSLDRNSNQPQHF. The DNA of the CDR3 is TGTGCCAGCAGTCTGGACAGGAATAGCAATCAGCCCCAGCATTTT.

The V and J genes are TRBV4-1 and TRBJ2-3, with 10 nucleotides matching TRBD2. V lost 1 base, J lost 10 bases, and 5 bases stayed unmatched. The germline V gene has CDR1 MGHRA and CDR2 YSYEKL. The CDR3 totals 14 residues. The CDR3 DNA reads as TGCGCCAGCAGCCAAGGAAGCGGGGGGGCTGCGCAGTATTTT. Protein sequence: CASSQGSGGAAQYF.

The rearrangement uses TRBV5-1 and TRBJ2-5; TRBD2 matches at 10 bases. After removal of 4 bases from V and 5 bases from J, the junction contained 8 bases not matched to a gene. This CDR3 has 15 residues. Germline V CDR1 and CDR2: SGHRS, YFSETQ. CDR3 coding DNA: TGCGCCAGCAGCGCTGGGACTAGCGCAGGGGAGACCCAGTACTTC. This translates into CASSAGTSAGETQYF.

The chain employs TRBV9 and TRBJ2-5, with D possibly TRBD1 on 6 matching bases. The ends were cut back, 4 bases at V and 5 bases at J, with 18 bases in the middle. The CDR3 covers 15 residues. Germline V gives CDR1 SGDLS, CDR2 YYNGEE. CDR3 residues: CASSKQGGSGETQYF. Written as DNA, the CDR3 is TGTGCCAGCAGCAAACAGGGTGGTTCGGGGGAGACCCAGTACTTC.

The chain links TRBV4-1 to TRBJ1-1; 7 bases are shared with TRBD1. Germline V lookup: CDR1 MGHRA, CDR2 YSYEKL. Trimming took 3 bases from V and 0 from J; bases not matched to a gene: 4. This CDR3 is built from 15 residues. The CDR3 protein is CASSHKTGLNTEAFF. The CDR3 region has the DNA TGCGCCAGCAGCCATAAGACAGGGTTGAACACTGAAGCTTTCTTT.

This clone turned up a few times. This chain links TRBV3-1 (or the pseudogene TRBV3-2) with TRBJ2-1, with TRBD2 as a possible D gene (6 bases). The CDR3 totals 15 residues. Trimming removed 1 base at V and 4 bases at J, with 11 bases between. Germline V lookup: CDR1 LGHDT, CDR2 YNNKEL (reference sequence). The DNA of the CDR3 is TGTGCCAGCAGCCAAGTGGCGGGGCAGTACAATGAGCAGTTCTTC. Translated: CASSQVAGQYNEQFF.

The V and J genes are TRBV2 and TRBJ2-2, with 7 bases fitting TRBD1. V lost 7 bases, J lost 1 base, and 6 bases stayed unmatched. Per germline, CDR1 SNHLY and CDR2 FYNNEI. CDR3 size: 15 residues. The CDR3 loop is CASMTDRLNTGELFF. CDR3 nucleotide sequence: TGTGCCAGCATGACGGACAGGCTGAACACCGGGGAGCTGTTTTTT.

On this clone: Because the CDR3 is missing its conserved closing phenylalanine or tryptophan, this is likely a read error. No DNA is shown, since the ends of the CDR3 on it are uncertain; the CDR3 is the one TCRdb lists. The chain recombines TRBV5-1 with TRBJ1-4. Germline CDR1 reads SGHRS; CDR2 reads YFSETQ. Including both end residues, the CDR3 is 9 amino acids long. The CDR3 reads CASSLFTSG.

The rearrangement joins TRBV6-5 to TRBJ2-4; TRBD2 is a possible D gene (6 bases). Trimming stripped 11 bases from V and 1 base from J, with 12 bases between. This CDR3 contains 13 residues. Germline V gene sequence: CDR1 MNHEY, CDR2 SVGAGI. CDR3 bases: TGTGCCTCCTCTGGGGGGGCCAAAAACATTCAGTACTTC. As protein: CASSGGAKNIQYF.

The V gene is TRBV12-3 or TRBV12-4, the J gene TRBJ2-1, with D hard to call. V was cut by 3 bases and J by 7 bases, with 7 bases left in between. The CDR3 is made up of 12 amino acids. CDR3 in amino acids: CASSFIQNEQFF. The DNA for the CDR3 is TGTGCCAGCAGTTTTATCCAGAATGAGCAGTTCTTC.

CDR3 amino acids: CASSHEAGRSPLHF. For the CDR3, the DNA is TGTGCCAGCAGTCACGAGGCAGGGCGGTCACCCCTCCACTTT. The chain employs TRBV25-1 and TRBJ1-6, with a possible D match to TRBD1 (5 bases). The CDR3 has 14 residues. Between the trimmed V and J ends, which lost 5 bases and 10 bases, there was a span of 15 bases. Per germline, CDR1 MGHDK and CDR2 SYGVNS.

This chain joins TRBV5-1 and TRBJ2-3, with D possibly being TRBD2 (5 bases). CDR1 and CDR2 (germline): SGHRS, YFSETQ. With 1 base removed from V and 0 bases from J, the gap between germline ends came to 6 bases. The CDR3 is 14 residues long. The CDR3 DNA follows: TGCGCCAGCAGCTTGACGGGGAGCACAGATACGCAGTATTTT. This encodes CASSLTGSTDTQYF.

DNA of the CDR3: TGTGCCAGCAGCTTACCGAAAATACAGGGGCTGAACACTGAAGCTTTCTTT. Residues: CASSLPKIQGLNTEAFF. This rearrangement joins TRBV7-9 to TRBJ1-1; 7 nucleotides align to TRBD1. The CDR3 covers 17 residues. V was pared by 2 bases and J by 0 bases, with 9 bases of the junction left unmatched. Germline V gives CDR1 SEHNR, CDR2 FQNEAQ (reference sequence). The variable domain in full, completed from reference TRBV7-9 and TRBJ1-1, reads DTGVSQNPRHKITKRGQNVTFRCDPISEHNRLYWYRQTLGQGPEFLTYFQNEAQLEKSRLLSDRFSAERPKGSFSTLEIQRTEQGDSAMYLCASSLPKIQGLNTEAFFGQGTRLTVV.

This clone has just a few counts. This chain links TRBV29-1 with TRBJ2-2; TRBD1 agrees at 8 bases. Germline V gene sequence: CDR1 SQVTM, CDR2 ANQGSEA. The CDR3 runs to 13 residues. The ends lost 6 bases at V and 5 bases at J; junction bases unmatched: 5. DNA for the CDR3: TGCAGCGTGGACAGGGCAGGTACCGGGGAGCTGTTTTTT. Encoded protein: CSVDRAGTGELFF.

This chain links TRBV6-5 with TRBJ2-7; 7 nucleotides agree with TRBD1. Trimming cost V 6 bases and J 2 bases; bases outside gene matches: 10. This CDR3 has 15 amino acids. CDR1 and CDR2 (germline): MNHEY, SVGAGI. In DNA, the CDR3 is TGTGCCAGCAGACCGACGGCGACAGGGACCTACGAGCAGTACTTC. Protein: CASRPTATGTYEQYF.

The chain recombines TRBV11-3 with TRBJ1-1; D uncertain. Trimming stripped 5 bases from V and 1 base from J, with 8 bases between. The CDR3 length is 13 residues. Germline CDR1 and CDR2: SGHNT and YENEEA. CDR3 DNA: TGTGCCAGCAGCCTCGTGAGGAACACTGAAGCTTTCTTT. This encodes CASSLVRNTEAFF.

The V and J genes are TRBV13 and TRBJ2-2; TRBD2 agrees at 8 bases. V trimming: 0 bases; J trimming: 0 bases; junction bases outside the gene matches: 0. Germline CDR1 PRHDT, CDR2 FYEKMQ (reference sequence). This CDR3 comprises 16 residues. The CDR3 sequence is CASSLGGGANTGELFF. The CDR3 DNA reads TGTGCCAGCAGCTTAGGCGGGGGGGCGAACACCGGGGAGCTGTTTTTT.